A selection of T cell receptor beta chains follows, all from one sample in a study of CD8 T cells in ankylosing spondylitis. TCRdb independently ran MiXCR on the 5' RACE reads; one entry per CDR3 protein. Here the sample spans 380,000 or so distinct CDR3 sequences, roughly 20% being singletons. Sequencing was carried out using blood, either unsorted or a sorted T cell fraction (not recorded which). These receptors originate from a male donor with ankylosing spondylitis or in good health (not recorded which). Both conserved end residues are part of each CDR3. A D gene is named only where the DNA matches it firmly. Clone size is shown for a subset of rows, as once, few, many or a class of expanded clone.

D	V	size	J	CDR3	DNA
-	TRBV29-1	few	TRBJ2-2	CSVEHLGTGELFF	TGCAGCGTTGAGCACCTGGGTACCGGGGAGCTGTTTTTT
-	TRBV5-6	many	TRBJ2-1	CASSLQPDSYNEQFF	TGTGCCAGCAGCTTGCAACCGGACTCCTACAATGAGCAGTTCTTC
TRBD1	TRBV12-3/TRBV12-4	few	TRBJ1-2	CASSPAWDSAGDGYTF	TGTGCCAGCAGTCCAGCCTGGGACAGCGCAGGAGATGGCTACACCTTC
TRBD2	TRBV20-1	few	TRBJ2-3	CSAQRGPYPPSTDTQYF	TGCAGTGCACAGCGGGGGCCGTACCCTCCTAGCACAGATACGCAGTATTTT
TRBD2	TRBV5-6	-	TRBJ2-3	CASSPGGGAADTQYF	TGTGCCAGCAGCCCTGGCGGGGGGGCGGCAGATACGCAGTATTTT
-	TRBV11-2	-	TRBJ2-2	CASSQGSGTGELFF	TGTGCCAGCAGCCAGGGCAGTGGCACCGGGGAGCTGTTTTTT
TRBD1	TRBV20-1	-	TRBJ1-1	CSARVLAGGQANTEAFF	TGCAGTGCTAGAGTCCTCGCCGGCGGACAGGCGAACACTGAAGCTTTCTTT
-	TRBV7-2	-	TRBJ1-1	CASSLFFPRREVEAFF	TGTGCCAGCAGCTTATTCTTCCCTCGACGGGAAGTAGAAGCTTTCTTT
-	TRBV7-2	-	TRBJ2-3	CASSLAITGTDTQYF	TGTGCCAGCAGCTTAGCGATCACCGGCACAGATACGCAGTATTTT
TRBD1	TRBV20-1	-	TRBJ2-7	CSARRDRADYEQYF	TGCAGTGCTAGGAGGGACAGGGCCGACTACGAGCAGTACTTC
TRBD1	TRBV7-9	-	TRBJ2-7	CASSPLETGISYEQYF	TGTGCCAGCAGCCCCCTCGAGACAGGGATCTCCTACGAGCAGTACTTC
-	TRBV12-3/TRBV12-4	-	TRBJ2-1	CASSFGGGLMEQFF	TGTGCCAGCAGTTTTGGGGGGGGGCTGATGGAGCAGTTCTTC
TRBD2	TRBV2	-	TRBJ2-1	CASSPRGLAPGEQFF	TGTGCCAGCAGCCCCCGGGGACTAGCGCCCGGTGAGCAGTTCTTC
-	TRBV12-3/TRBV12-4	few	TRBJ2-7	CASSYPRGGTYEQYF	TGTGCCAGCAGTTACCCCAGGGGGGGAACGTACGAGCAGTACTTC
TRBD2	TRBV5-6	-	TRBJ2-3	CASSLVAGGPDTQYF	TGTGCCAGCAGCTTGGTAGCGGGGGGGCCAGATACGCAGTATTTT
TRBD2	TRBV20-1	few	TRBJ2-7	CSARLLASRSYEQYF	TGCAGTGCCCGTCTACTAGCGTCCCGCTCCTACGAGCAGTACTTC
TRBD1	TRBV29-1	-	TRBJ2-7	CSASGQGATSYEQYF	TGCAGCGCCTCAGGACAGGGAGCGACCTCCTACGAGCAGTACTTC
-	TRBV15	-	TRBJ1-5	CATSASGSEGHF	TGTGCCACCTCCGCTAGTGGATCCGAGGGGCATTTT
-	TRBV29-1	-	TRBJ2-3	CSVTYTESSAPDTQYF	TGCAGCGTTACCTATACGGAATCCTCTGCCCCAGATACGCAGTATTTT
TRBD1	TRBV6-5	-	TRBJ2-5	CASSYFTGVETQYF	TGTGCCAGCAGTTACTTTACAGGGGTGGAGACCCAGTACTTC
TRBD1	TRBV6-1	many	TRBJ2-1	CASSGQVELNEQFF	TGTGCCAGCAGCGGACAGGTGGAGTTGAATGAGCAGTTCTTC
-	TRBV6-1	-	TRBJ1-1	CASSPWTGRNTEAFF	TGTGCCAGCAGTCCATGGACGGGGAGGAACACTGAAGCTTTCTTT
TRBD1	TRBV12-3/TRBV12-4	-	TRBJ2-7	CASTGDRGSYEQYF	TGTGCCAGCACCGGGGACAGGGGCTCCTACGAGCAGTACTTC
-	TRBV3-1	few	TRBJ2-5	CASSHPGRRAETQYF	TGTGCCAGCAGCCACCCGGGACGCCGGGCAGAGACCCAGTACTTC
-	TRBV6-5	-	TRBJ1-2	CASSYSQGDYGYTF	TGTGCCAGCAGTTACTCGCAAGGGGACTATGGCTACACCTTC
-	TRBV4-1	-	TRBJ2-3	CASSQDYYRAGDTQYF	TGCGCCAGCAGCCAAGATTACTACAGGGCGGGAGATACGCAGTATTTT
TRBD1	TRBV29-1	medium-sized	TRBJ1-1	CSVPTGTGANTEAFF	TGCAGCGTCCCAACCGGGACAGGGGCGAACACTGAAGCTTTCTTT
TRBD2	TRBV7-2	-	TRBJ2-1	CASSLGWGLAGGYSYNEQFF	TGTGCCAGCAGCTTAGGCTGGGGACTAGCGGGGGGATACTCCTACAATGAGCAGTTCTTC
-	TRBV29-1	few	TRBJ2-1	CSVELGGVRTDEQFF	TGCAGCGTTGAATTGGGCGGAGTCCGGACAGATGAGCAGTTCTTC
TRBD1	TRBV12-3/TRBV12-4	few	TRBJ1-5	CASRPGTGPYQPQHF	TGTGCCAGCAGGCCCGGGACAGGCCCTTATCAGCCCCAGCATTTT
TRBD1	TRBV6-1	few	TRBJ2-5	CASNPDRGTQETQYF	TGTGCCAGCAACCCGGACAGGGGAACCCAAGAGACCCAGTACTTC
-	TRBV27	-	TRBJ2-7	CASSYKDSYEQYF	TGTGCCAGCAGTTACAAGGACAGCTACGAGCAGTACTTC
TRBD1	TRBV7-9	few	TRBJ2-5	CASSTSTGAVETQYF	TGTGCCAGCAGCACCTCGACAGGGGCGGTAGAGACCCAGTACTTC
TRBD2	TRBV12-3/TRBV12-4	few	TRBJ2-5	CASSPGGPGETQYF	TGTGCCAGCAGTCCGGGGGGGCCGGGGGAGACCCAGTACTTC
TRBD1	TRBV5-6	few	TRBJ2-7	CASSPTGVPYEQYF	TGTGCCAGCAGCCCGACAGGGGTTCCCTACGAGCAGTACTTC
-	TRBV29-1	few	TRBJ1-2	CSAGMFRDVVRGYTF	TGCAGCGCCGGCATGTTCCGGGACGTAGTCCGTGGCTACACCTTC
TRBD1	TRBV29-1	few	TRBJ2-7	CSAFGVRQGASYEQYF	TGCAGCGCCTTCGGGGTACGACAGGGGGCCTCCTACGAGCAGTACTTC
TRBD1	TRBV29-1	many	TRBJ2-1	CSAPRGGRYNEQFF	TGCAGCGCCCCTAGAGGGGGCAGATACAATGAGCAGTTCTTC
-	TRBV29-1	-	TRBJ2-1	CSVEDRQNEQFF	TGCAGCGTTGAAGATCGCCAAAATGAGCAGTTCTTC
-	TRBV6-5	few	TRBJ2-2	CASSYSETPGTGELFF	TGTGCCAGCAGTTACTCGGAAACCCCGGGGACCGGGGAGCTGTTTTTT
-	TRBV10-2	many	TRBJ2-1	CASRTAYNEQFF	TGCGCCAGCCGGACAGCCTACAATGAGCAGTTCTTC
TRBD2	TRBV9	-	TRBJ2-2	CASSPPSGGIGGELFF	TGTGCCAGCAGCCCCCCCAGCGGGGGGATCGGCGGGGAGCTGTTTTTT
TRBD1	TRBV10-3	-	TRBJ2-7	CAIRRDREGGYEQYF	TGTGCCATCAGAAGGGACAGGGAGGGAGGATACGAGCAGTACTTC
-	TRBV20-1	few	TRBJ2-5	CSAEELGGGGWETQYF	TGCAGTGCCGAAGAGTTGGGGGGAGGGGGTTGGGAGACCCAGTACTTC
TRBD1	TRBV4-1	-	TRBJ2-1	CASSQGTGPLRVGNEQFF	TGCGCCAGCAGCCAAGGGACAGGACCCCTTCGGGTTGGGAATGAGCAGTTCTTC
-	TRBV4-1	-	TRBJ2-2	CASSHSVTGTLNTGELFF	TGCGCCAGCAGCCATAGTGTAACCGGGACTTTAAACACCGGGGAGCTGTTTTTT
TRBD2	TRBV6-4	-	TRBJ2-1	CASSPTSGPGDEQFF	TGTGCCAGCAGCCCGACTAGCGGGCCCGGGGATGAGCAGTTCTTC
TRBD1	TRBV12-3/TRBV12-4	few	TRBJ1-6	CASSYRGPNSPLHF	TGTGCCAGCAGTTACAGGGGCCCCAATTCACCCCTCCACTTT
-	TRBV20-1	few	TRBJ2-3	CSASREFDSPRPDTQYF	TGCAGTGCTAGTCGGGAGTTCGACTCCCCGAGACCAGATACGCAGTATTTT
TRBD1	TRBV4-1	-	TRBJ2-1	CASSSPGTGSNEQFF	TGCGCCAGCAGCAGCCCCGGGACAGGGTCCAATGAGCAGTTCTTC
-	TRBV6-4	few	TRBJ2-5	CASSHRVYF	TGTGCCAGCAGCCACCGGGTGTACTTC
TRBD1	TRBV12-3/TRBV12-4	-	TRBJ1-4	CASSEWDRENEKLFF	TGTGCCAGCAGTGAATGGGACAGGGAGAATGAAAAACTGTTTTTT
-	TRBV5-5	few	TRBJ2-5	CASSLVGTGDQETQYF	TGTGCCAGCAGCTTGGTGGGAACGGGGGACCAAGAGACCCAGTACTTC
TRBD2	TRBV12-3/TRBV12-4	-	TRBJ2-3	CASREGLAGGSTDTQYF	TGTGCCAGCAGGGAGGGACTAGCGGGGGGGAGCACAGATACGCAGTATTTT
-	TRBV6-5	few	TRBJ2-1	CASSWGESGEQFF	TGTGCCAGCAGTTGGGGGGAGAGCGGTGAGCAGTTCTTC
-	TRBV5-1	-	TRBJ2-7	CASSLNGGVYEQYF	TGCGCCAGCAGCTTGAACGGGGGTGTCTACGAGCAGTACTTC
-	TRBV2	few	TRBJ2-3	CASRPQRMRADTQYF	TGTGCCAGCAGACCCCAAAGGATGAGGGCAGATACGCAGTATTTT
TRBD1	TRBV4-1	-	TRBJ1-3	CASSGYDRGRPSSGNTIYF	TGCGCCAGCAGCGGATACGACAGGGGCCGCCCAAGCTCTGGAAACACCATATATTTT